In its sample, the clone carrying this TCR beta chain was seen a few times. Germline V gene data show CDR1 as MNHNS and CDR2 as SASEGT. The CDR3 loop spans 15 amino acids. V shed 6 bases and J 8 bases; nucleotides not matched to a gene: 12. These data come from a study of beta chain features in type 1 diabetes. The study reverse transcribed the entire isolated RNA, so it sequenced expressed TCRB transcripts. TCRdb's copy holds only in-frame clones and misses some; the assay was immunoSEQ multiplex PCR. In the table there are about 230,000 clones, about 10% of which are singletons. The clonotype was recovered from a woman under 30 in good health. The sample taken for sequencing was naive CD4+ T cells from blood. The chain combines TRBV6-1 with TRBJ1-5, with 8 nucleotides matching TRBD1. This CDR3 reads CASRGAGQGPEPQHF. The CDR3 region has the DNA TGTGCCAGCAGAGGAGCTGGACAGGGCCCTGAGCCCCAGCATTTT.